The text below deals with one TCR beta chain. It has no known antigen specificity. Per-nucleotide qualities are absent, and no much larger clonotype sits a single base away. This sample is drawn from a study of cytomegalovirus exposure and HLA in healthy donors (dated by TCRdb to 2016 to 2017). Looking at the study overall: In an earlier analysis of fewer than 750 of the donors, less than 350 Gb of sequence data and 117 million unique TCR beta sequences from about 190 million T cells were reported. Roughly 320 gigabases of sequencing data and 70 million to 95 million unique TCR sequences made up an early release that covered 640 HLA-typed donors. Of the 300 to 400 genotyped donors, roughly 85% fell in the genetic ancestry cluster associated with self-reported Caucasian donors. The study was designed to test whether signatures of past pathogen exposure could be identified by cataloging public T cell receptors. The T cell repertoires of around 670 subjects were profiled by immunosequencing and related to cytomegalovirus serostatus. Besides the first cohort of about 730 subjects, a separate validation cohort made up of over 100 different subjects was used. The study combined high-throughput TCR immunosequencing, statistical association of individual TCRs with disease status, and machine learning to predict cytomegalovirus infection status. A later analysis re-examined previously published TCR beta repertoires from roughly 720 donors and added high-resolution HLA genotyping to investigate patterns of TCR occurrence. In the later analysis, no new phenotypic data were used to find candidate immune exposures; instead, reliance was placed on TCR beta sequences and their occurrence across donors. An earlier analysis of approximately 630 of the donors applied high-throughput TCR beta sequencing to assess whether each TCR beta V gene segment acted as functional or pseudogenic. Alongside the repertoire data, information on donor age, sex, ethnicity and CMV serostatus was compiled. A later genetic analysis used genome-wide SNP genotypes for about 65% of the 666 donors, treating that subset as a discovery cohort. Every repertoire in the discovery cohort had been generated on one and the same sequencing platform. HLA typing covered class I and class II loci at four-digit resolution. Typing coverage differed by locus: A, B, C, DRB1 and DQB1 were typed in about 629-640 donors, DQA1 in about 550, DPA1 in 600 to 610, and DPB1 in around 490. About five DR-DQ haplotypes were handled as single units for association and clustering, since linkage in the cohort was strong. Among about 400 genotyped donors of the cohort, an average of approximately 240,000 unique TCR beta nucleotide sequences was sequenced per donor, of which approximately 19% were non-productive. What the authors observed across the whole study: In both the original and validation cohorts, the classifier was reported to diagnose cytomegalovirus status with high specificity and sensitivity. In a later genetic analysis, fewer N-insertions in productive TCRs were reported among donors in an Asian-associated ancestry cluster than the roughly 700-donor mean. While some public TCRs were present in many individuals, most TCR sequences turned up only very rarely across donors. The earlier analysis of fewer than 750 of the donors excluded approximately 15 rarely observed V segments, including chromosome 9 orphons, because counts were too low. Several of the top co-occurrence clusters appeared to be linked to parvovirus B19, influenza, CMV and Epstein-Barr virus, according to a later analysis. Strong co-occurrence of HLA alleles, especially DR and DQ, made assigning TCR associations to individual alleles difficult. A few of the identified cytomegalovirus-associated TCR beta chains were confirmed in vitro to be specific for cytomegalovirus antigens. Specific HLA alleles were associated with more than 15,000 TCR beta sequences at a false discovery rate of 0.05 in a later analysis. Broadly in line with IMGT annotations, most TCR beta V segments showed up in productive rearrangements about 87% or about 30% of the time in an earlier analysis of several hundred of the donors. V-gene and J-gene trimming of TCR beta chains was associated with a missense DCLRE1C variant in a later genetic analysis, and the association was replicated in an independent cohort. A total of 150 to 200 TCR beta chains were listed by the study as associated with cytomegalovirus. A later analysis found that HLA-associated TCR beta chains were more clonally expanded and had lower generation probabilities than equally common non-associated chains. The cohort was sequenced for TCR beta chains only, and without alpha or paired-chain data the features that could be detected were limited. It was suggested by the authors that the approach could potentially be generalized to other disease states and immunological phenotypes. Immune exposure information for the cohort was limited to CMV serostatus. The presence/absence analyses assumed that sequencing depth was roughly uniform across donors, and that assumption may not be true. Some IMGT-functional V segments, including TRBV6-2 and TRBV6-3, could not be told apart with the 87-base-pair reads, so those segments were excluded. According to a later analysis, TCR association rates differed among HLA loci, with DRB1 alleles showing the most associated TCRs and HLA-C alleles showing the fewest. A group of highly shared sequence variants was considered likely to be a technical artifact of the sequencing pipeline. HLA typing was unavailable for some donors at each locus, so association tests used only the typed subset. In a later analysis, most CMV-associated TCR beta chains were found to appear HLA-restricted, with HLA associations seemingly driven largely by CMV exposure. A further reported finding was that TCR beta sequences accurately predicted the HLA-A and HLA-B alleles for most subjects in the first cohort. Correlated functional status among segregating V segments might be attributable to linkage disequilibrium, but an unknown experimental factor could not be ruled out.

V and J are truncated by 6 bases and 1 base respectively, leaving an intervening sequence of 9 bases. The CDR3, from cysteine to phenylalanine, totals 13 residues. Of the read, only the CDR3 DNA is kept; its 39 bases are in frame from base 1. Sequences SNHLY (CDR1) and FYNNEI (CDR2) are obtained from the germline V gene. The cohort was made up of roughly 670 healthy bone marrow donors. At the time of sampling, all cohort members were nominally healthy, though unrecorded immune exposures were likely present. The donor was CMV seropositive and was included in the group of 250 to 300 seropositive cohort members. A peripheral blood sample was collected from each donor, and TCR beta sequencing was performed on peripheral blood mononuclear cells. Genomic DNA extraction from the blood cell samples was performed with the Qiagen DNeasy Blood Extraction Kit. The library was generated by the immunoSEQ multiplex PCR assay. The multiplex PCR relied on a mix of 60 forward primers for TCR Vbeta segments and 13 reverse primers for TCR Jbeta segments. Amplification of the CDR3 region of rearranged TCR beta genes was performed with a multiplex PCR assay on genomic DNA. Amplified TCR beta libraries were sequenced as 87-base-pair reads on the Illumina HiSeq System. From the authors' description of their analysis: In a later analysis, 70 million to 95 million unique TCR beta chains were counted across the 650 to 750 repertoires, and roughly 9.9 million of these chains were shared by at least two donors. Raw reads were error-corrected and collapsed into unique sequences by a nearest-neighbor algorithm in which closely related sequences were merged to remove PCR and sequencing errors. Alignment of CDR3 sequences to IMGT reference sequences was used to assign V, D and J gene segments. Each retained sequence needed at least a six-nucleotide match to both a V gene segment and a J gene segment. Rearrangements were called productive when the CDR3 lacked stop codons and stayed in frame with V and J; all others were non-productive. Following IMGT convention, CDR3 was defined as the stretch from the second conserved V-encoded cysteine to the conserved J-encoded phenylalanine. The earlier analysis of approximately 590 of the donors excluded any sequence lacking an unambiguous match to a single V gene segment. In an earlier analysis of some 590 of the donors, V segments were called functional above 56.7% productive rearrangements and were called segregating when the between-donor standard deviation exceeded 5%. A statistical classification framework was developed to diagnose cytomegalovirus status using the catalog of TCR beta chain sequences. In a later analysis, TCR nucleotide sequences were compared against IMGT/GENE-DB human TR gene sequences so that V and J genes could be assigned. In a later analysis, CDR3 sequences and most-parsimonious VDJ recombination scenarios were assigned using the TCRdist pipeline. In a later analysis, each TCR beta chain was defined by its CDR3 amino acid sequence together with its V-gene family, and reads without a unique V-gene family were excluded. As a way to deal with suspected cross-contamination and a sequencing artifact, a later analysis dropped 500 to 700 nucleotide sequences that were highly shared and had low generation probability. In a later analysis, a clonal expansion index was calculated for each public chain from normalized within-repertoire ranks of inferred template counts. A later analysis computed generation probabilities with a VDJ recombination model fitted to out-of-frame rearrangements, and checked the results against IGoR. In a later analysis, TCR-TCR, TCR-HLA and TCR-CMV co-occurrence was scored with hypergeometric tests, and a repertoire-size bias correction was applied to TCR pairs. False discovery rates were estimated in a later analysis by permuting HLA or CMV assignments 20 times. In a later analysis, co-occurring TCRs were grouped using DBSCAN, with TCRdist sequence similarity added in when clustering inside HLA-allele-positive subsets. Repertoires with fewer than 30,000 or more than 120,000 public chains, plus five repertoires with anomalous nucleotide sharing, were excluded from co-occurrence clustering. Not all clones reach the TCRdb copy of this immuneACCESS table, which keeps in-frame sequences only. Checked studies attribute under half of the gap to unresolved V genes and leave the rest unexplained. The DNA gave D and trimming, while V, J and clone size come from that table. This sample comprises 40,000 to 55,000 clones, roughly 80% of them detected only once. The ten largest clones add up to 8.1% of the sample.

The receptor chain draws on TRBV2 and TRBJ1-1; TRBD1 is perhaps the D gene, given 5 matching bases. The sequence was collected from a man in his thirties or forties in good health and CMV-seropositive. The sample comprised PBMCs. The nucleotide sequence reads as follows: TGTGCCAGCAGAAGAACAGGGAACACTGAAGCTTTCTTT. Its protein product is CASRRTGNTEAFF.